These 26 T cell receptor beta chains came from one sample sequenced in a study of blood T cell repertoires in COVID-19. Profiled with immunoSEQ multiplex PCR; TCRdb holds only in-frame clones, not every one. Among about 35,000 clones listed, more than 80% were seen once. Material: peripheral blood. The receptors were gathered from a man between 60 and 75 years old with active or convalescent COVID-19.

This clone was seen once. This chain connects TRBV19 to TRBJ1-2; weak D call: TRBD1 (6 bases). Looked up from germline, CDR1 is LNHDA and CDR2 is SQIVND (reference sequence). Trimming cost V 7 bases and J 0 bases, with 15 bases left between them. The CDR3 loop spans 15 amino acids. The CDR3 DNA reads TGTGCCAGTACCCAGCCAGGGGAAACTAACTATGGCTACACCTTC. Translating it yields CASTQPGETNYGYTF.

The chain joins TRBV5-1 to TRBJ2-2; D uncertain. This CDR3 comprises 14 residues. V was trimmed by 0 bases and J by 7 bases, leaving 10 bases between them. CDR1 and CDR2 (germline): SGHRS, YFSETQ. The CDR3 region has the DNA TGCGCCAGCAGCTTGGGCACTTTCGGCGGGGAGCTGTTTTTT. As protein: CASSLGTFGGELFF.

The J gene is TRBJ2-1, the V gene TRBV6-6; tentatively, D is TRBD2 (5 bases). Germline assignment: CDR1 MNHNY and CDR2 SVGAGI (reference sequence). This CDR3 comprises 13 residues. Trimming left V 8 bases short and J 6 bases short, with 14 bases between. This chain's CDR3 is CASVRASPNEQFF. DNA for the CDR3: TGTGCCAGCGTTAGGGCTAGCCCCAATGAGCAGTTCTTC.

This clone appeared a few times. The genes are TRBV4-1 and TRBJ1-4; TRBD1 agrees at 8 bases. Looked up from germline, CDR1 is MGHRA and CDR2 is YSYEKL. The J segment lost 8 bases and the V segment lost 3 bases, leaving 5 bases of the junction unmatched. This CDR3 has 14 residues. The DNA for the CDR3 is TGCGCCAGCAGCCATATGGACAGGGACGAAAAACTGTTTTTT. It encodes CASSHMDRDEKLFF.

The CDR3 protein is CASSLTEKINYGYTF. CDR3 DNA: TGCGCCAGCAGCTTGACGGAGAAAATAAACTATGGCTACACCTTC. The chain recombines TRBV5-1 with TRBJ1-2; D unclear. CDR1 and CDR2 from the germline V gene are SGHRS and YFSETQ. The germline V and J ends were trimmed by 1 base and 2 bases, with 12 bases remaining between them. The CDR3 has 15 amino acids.

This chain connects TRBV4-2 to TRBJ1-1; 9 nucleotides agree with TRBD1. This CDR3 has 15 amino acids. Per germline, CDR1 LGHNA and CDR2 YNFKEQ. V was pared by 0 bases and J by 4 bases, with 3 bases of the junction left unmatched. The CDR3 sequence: CASSQEQGAFTEAFF. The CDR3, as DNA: TGTGCCAGCAGCCAAGAACAGGGGGCTTTCACTGAAGCTTTCTTT.

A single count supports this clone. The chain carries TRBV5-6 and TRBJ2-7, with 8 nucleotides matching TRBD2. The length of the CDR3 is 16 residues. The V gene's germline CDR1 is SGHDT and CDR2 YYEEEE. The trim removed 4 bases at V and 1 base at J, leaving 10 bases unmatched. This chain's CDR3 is CASSPKGLEFSYEQYV. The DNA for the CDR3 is TGTGCCAGCAGCCCCAAGGGACTAGAATTTTCCTACGAGCAGTACGTC.

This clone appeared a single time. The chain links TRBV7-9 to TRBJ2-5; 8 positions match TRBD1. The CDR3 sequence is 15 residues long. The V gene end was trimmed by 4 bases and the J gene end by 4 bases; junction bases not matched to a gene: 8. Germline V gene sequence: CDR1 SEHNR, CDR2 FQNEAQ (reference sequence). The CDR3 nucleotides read TGTGCCAGCAGCTCCGACAGGGGCGCCGTAGAGACCCAGTACTTC. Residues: CASSSDRGAVETQYF.

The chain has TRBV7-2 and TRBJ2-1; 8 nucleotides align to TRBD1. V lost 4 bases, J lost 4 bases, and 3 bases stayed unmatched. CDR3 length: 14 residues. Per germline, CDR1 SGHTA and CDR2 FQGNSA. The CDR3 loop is CASSYRQGYNEQFF. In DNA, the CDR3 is TGTGCCAGCAGCTATCGACAGGGGTACAATGAGCAGTTCTTC.

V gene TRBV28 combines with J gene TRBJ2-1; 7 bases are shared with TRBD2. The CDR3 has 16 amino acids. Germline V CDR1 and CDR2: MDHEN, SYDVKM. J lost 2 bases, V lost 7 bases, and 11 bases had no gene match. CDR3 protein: CASTTTSAPAYNEQFF. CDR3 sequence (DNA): TGTGCCAGCACCACAACTAGCGCTCCCGCCTACAATGAGCAGTTCTTC. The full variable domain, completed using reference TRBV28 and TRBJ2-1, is DVKVTQSSRYLVKRTGEKVFLECVQDMDHENMFWYRQDPGLGLRLIYFSYDVKMKEKGDIPEGYSVSREKKERFSLILESASTNQTSMYLCASTTTSAPAYNEQFFGPGTRLTVL.

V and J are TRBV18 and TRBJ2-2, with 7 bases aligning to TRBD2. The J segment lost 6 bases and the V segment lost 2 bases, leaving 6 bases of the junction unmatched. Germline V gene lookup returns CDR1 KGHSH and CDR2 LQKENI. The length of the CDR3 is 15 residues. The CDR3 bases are TGTGCCAGCTCACCAATGCGGGAGTCTTCCGGGGAGCTGTTTTTT. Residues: CASSPMRESSGELFF. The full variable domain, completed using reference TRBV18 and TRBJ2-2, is NAGVMQNPRHLVRRRGQEARLRCSPMKGHSHVYWYRQLPEEGLKFMVYLQKENIIDESGMPKERFSAEFPKEGPSILRIQQVVRGDSAAYFCASSPMRESSGELFFGEGSRLTVL.

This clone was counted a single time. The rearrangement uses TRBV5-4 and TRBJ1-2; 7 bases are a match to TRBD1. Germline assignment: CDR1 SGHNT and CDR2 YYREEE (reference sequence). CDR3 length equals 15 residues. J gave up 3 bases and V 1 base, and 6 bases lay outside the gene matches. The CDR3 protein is CASSLSQGVDYGYTF. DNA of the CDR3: TGTGCCAGCAGCTTGTCTCAGGGGGTAGACTATGGCTACACCTTC.

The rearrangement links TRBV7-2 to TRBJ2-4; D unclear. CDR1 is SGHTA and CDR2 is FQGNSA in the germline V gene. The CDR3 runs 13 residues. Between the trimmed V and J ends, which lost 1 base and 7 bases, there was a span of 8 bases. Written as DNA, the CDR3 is TGTGCCAGCAGCTTAGGTTACGGTAACATTCAGTACTTC. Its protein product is CASSLGYGNIQYF.

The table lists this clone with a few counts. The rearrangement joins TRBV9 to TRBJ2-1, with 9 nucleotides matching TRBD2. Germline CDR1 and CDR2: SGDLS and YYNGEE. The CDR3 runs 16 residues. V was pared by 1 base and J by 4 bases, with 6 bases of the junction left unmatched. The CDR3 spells CASSVTGLARYNEQFF. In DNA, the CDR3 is TGTGCCAGCAGCGTAACTGGACTAGCGAGGTACAATGAGCAGTTCTTC.

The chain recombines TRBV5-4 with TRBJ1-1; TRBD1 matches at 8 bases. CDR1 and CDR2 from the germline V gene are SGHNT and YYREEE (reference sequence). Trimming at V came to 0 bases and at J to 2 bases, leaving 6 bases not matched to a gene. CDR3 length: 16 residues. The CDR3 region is CASSLDPGGLNTEAFF. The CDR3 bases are TGTGCCAGCAGCTTGGATCCAGGGGGCCTTAACACTGAAGCTTTCTTT.

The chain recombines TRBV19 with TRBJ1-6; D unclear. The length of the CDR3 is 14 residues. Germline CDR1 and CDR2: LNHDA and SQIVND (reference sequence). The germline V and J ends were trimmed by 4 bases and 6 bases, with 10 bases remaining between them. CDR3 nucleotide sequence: TGTGCCAGTAGTAGTGCCGGCGGTAATTCACCCCTCCACTTT. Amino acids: CASSSAGGNSPLHF.

The CDR3 region is CAISESKREVKNIQYF. The CDR3 DNA sequence: TGTGCCATCAGTGAGTCGAAACGGGAGGTCAAAAACATTCAGTACTTC. The chain links TRBV10-3 to TRBJ2-4; 7 nucleotides align to TRBD2. With 0 bases clipped from V and 3 bases from J, the junction kept 5 bases outside the gene matches. The V gene's germline CDR1 is ENHRY and CDR2 SYGVKD. The CDR3 has 16 residues.

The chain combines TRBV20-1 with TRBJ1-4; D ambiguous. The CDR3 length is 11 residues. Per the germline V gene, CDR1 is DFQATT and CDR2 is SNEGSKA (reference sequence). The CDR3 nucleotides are TGCGCGGGCTCGGCTAATGAAAAACTGTTTTTT. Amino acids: CAGSANEKLFF.

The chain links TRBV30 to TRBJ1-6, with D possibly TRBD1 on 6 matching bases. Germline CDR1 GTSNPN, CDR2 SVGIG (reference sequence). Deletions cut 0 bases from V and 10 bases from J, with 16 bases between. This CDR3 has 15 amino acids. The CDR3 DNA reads TGTGCCTGGAGTGTACTTACACAGGGAAACTCACCCCTCCACTTT. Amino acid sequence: CAWSVLTQGNSPLHF.

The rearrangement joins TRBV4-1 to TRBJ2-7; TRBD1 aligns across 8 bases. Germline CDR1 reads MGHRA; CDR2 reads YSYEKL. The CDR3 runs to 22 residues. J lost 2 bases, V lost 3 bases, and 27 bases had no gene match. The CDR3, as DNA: TGCGCCAGCAGCCATCTCTCTCCCCCGGGACAGGCCGCCATCCTAGGGACCTACGAGCAGTACGTC. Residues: CASSHLSPPGQAAILGTYEQYV.

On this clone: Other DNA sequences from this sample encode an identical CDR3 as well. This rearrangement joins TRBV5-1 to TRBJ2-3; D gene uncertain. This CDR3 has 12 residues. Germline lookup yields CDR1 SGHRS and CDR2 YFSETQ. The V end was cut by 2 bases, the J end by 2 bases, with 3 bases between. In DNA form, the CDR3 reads TGCGCCAGCAGCTTTCTCACAGATACGCAGTATTTT. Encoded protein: CASSFLTDTQYF.

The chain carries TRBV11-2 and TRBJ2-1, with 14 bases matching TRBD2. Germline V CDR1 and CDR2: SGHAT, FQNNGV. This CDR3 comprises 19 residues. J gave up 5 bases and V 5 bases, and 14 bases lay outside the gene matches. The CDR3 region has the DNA TGTGCCAGCAGCCACATGGGACTAGCGGGAGTGACCCTCCACAATGAGCAGTTCTTC. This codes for CASSHMGLAGVTLHNEQFF.

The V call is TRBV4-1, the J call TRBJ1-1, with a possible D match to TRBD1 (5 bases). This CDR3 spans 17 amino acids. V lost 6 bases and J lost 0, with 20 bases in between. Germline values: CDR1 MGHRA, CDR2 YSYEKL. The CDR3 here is CASSPIRNGRVNTEAFF. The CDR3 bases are TGCGCCAGCAGTCCCATTCGGAACGGCAGGGTGAACACTGAAGCTTTCTTT.

The CDR3 nucleotides read TGTGCCAGCAGCCAAGATCGATCGGCAGATACGCAGTATTTT. This encodes CASSQDRSADTQYF. The chain uses TRBV3-1 (or the pseudogene TRBV3-2) and TRBJ2-3; D unresolved. V lost 0 bases and J lost 4, with 8 bases in between. The CDR3 covers 14 residues. The germline gives CDR1 LGHDT, CDR2 YNNKEL (reference sequence).

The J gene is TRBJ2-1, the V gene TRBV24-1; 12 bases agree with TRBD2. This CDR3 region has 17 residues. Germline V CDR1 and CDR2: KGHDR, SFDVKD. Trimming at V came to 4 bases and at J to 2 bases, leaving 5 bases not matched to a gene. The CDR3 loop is CATSEGTSGGTYNEQFF. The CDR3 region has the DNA TGTGCCACCAGTGAAGGCACTAGCGGGGGGACCTACAATGAGCAGTTCTTC.

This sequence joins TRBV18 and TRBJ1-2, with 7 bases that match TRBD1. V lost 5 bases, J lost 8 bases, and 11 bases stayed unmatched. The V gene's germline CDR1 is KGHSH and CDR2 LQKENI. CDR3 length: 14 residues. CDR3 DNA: TGTGCCAGCTCAGACGATAAGGGGGCGCGGGGCTACACCTTC. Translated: CASSDDKGARGYTF. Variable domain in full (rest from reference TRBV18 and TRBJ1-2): NAGVMQNPRHLVRRRGQEARLRCSPMKGHSHVYWYRQLPEEGLKFMVYLQKENIIDESGMPKERFSAEFPKEGPSILRIQQVVRGDSAAYFCASSDDKGARGYTFGSGTRLTVV.